A selection of T cell receptor beta chains follows, all from one sample in a study of post-analysis software for immune sequencing data. Via MiXCR, TCRdb re-called the PCR reads, giving one row per CDR3 protein. The sample lists a few hundred thousand distinct CDR3 sequences, 30% to 45% occurring once. The sample taken for sequencing was blood. Receptors originate from a girl between 5 and 17 years old with multiple sclerosis. The CDR3 runs from the conserved cysteine through the conserved F or W. A D gene is named only where the DNA matches it firmly. Clone sizes are given selectively: once, few, many, or a class where the clone is expanded.

TRBD2	once	TRBV7-2	TRBJ2-7	CASSLSGRAHHEQYF	TGTGCCAGCAGCCTTAGCGGGAGGGCCCACCACGAGCAGTACTTC
TRBD2	few	TRBV10-3	TRBJ2-7	CAISEETSGTSYNEQYF	TGTGCCATCAGTGAGGAGACTAGCGGAACCTCATACAATGAGCAGTACTTC
.	many	TRBV28	TRBJ1-5	CASSLPGEGRNQPQHF	TGTGCCAGCAGTTTGCCGGGGGAGGGGCGCAATCAGCCCCAGCATTTT
.	few	TRBV20-1	TRBJ2-7	CSASIPRPEQYF	TGCAGTGCCAGTATACCGAGACCTGAGCAGTACTTC
.	few	TRBV20-1	TRBJ2-5	CSASGQTQETQYF	TGCAGTGCTAGCGGACAGACCCAAGAGACCCAGTACTTC
.	.	TRBV30	TRBJ2-1	CAWNRATYNEQFF	TGTGCCTGGAACAGGGCAACCTACAATGAGCAGTTCTTC
.	.	TRBV20-1	TRBJ2-3	CSARDLPLQALADTQYF	TGCAGTGCTAGAGATCTCCCGTTACAGGCGTTAGCAGATACGCAGTATTTT
.	many	TRBV20-1	TRBJ1-5	CSASRSQGKNQPQHF	TGCAGTGCTAGCCGGTCGCAGGGGAAGAATCAGCCCCAGCATTTT
.	.	TRBV20-1	TRBJ1-5	CSASSSRLDQPQHF	TGCAGTGCTAGCTCGAGCCGTCTCGATCAGCCCCAGCATTTT
.	few	TRBV6-5	TRBJ2-7	CASSYAASYEQYF	TGTGCCAGCAGTTACGCGGCTTCTTACGAGCAGTACTTC
.	many	TRBV6-5	TRBJ1-2	CASSYSGTYYGYTF	TGTGCCAGCAGTTACTCGGGTACATACTATGGCTACACCTTC
TRBD1	many	TRBV6-6	TRBJ2-5	CASSTGQELRETQYF	TGTGCCAGCAGTACGGGACAGGAGCTACGGGAGACCCAGTACTTC
TRBD2	.	TRBV5-1	TRBJ2-5	CASSLVGSGSFQETQYF	TGCGCTAGCAGCTTGGTTGGTAGCGGGAGTTTTCAGGAGACCCAGTACTTC
.	.	TRBV21-1	TRBJ2-3	CASSKEGTRDTDTQYF	TGTGCCAGCAGCAAAGAGGGGACAAGGGACACAGATACGCAGTATTTT
.	few	TRBV4-1	TRBJ1-3	CASSHAQGVVPVGNTIYF	TGCGCCAGCAGCCACGCTCAAGGGGTAGTACCCGTTGGAAACACCATATATTTT
.	many	TRBV28	TRBJ2-6	CAIDGGAGANVLTF	TGTGCCATAGACGGCGGGGCCGGGGCCAACGTCCTGACTTTC
.	.	TRBV9	TRBJ2-7	CASSERGRDYEQYF	TGTGCCAGCAGCGAACGGGGCCGAGACTACGAGCAGTACTTC
.	many	TRBV5-1	TRBJ2-3	CASSSSGVTDTQYF	TGCGCCAGCAGCTCATCGGGAGTGACAGATACGCAGTATTTT
TRBD1	many	TRBV5-1	TRBJ2-3	CASSQTGVRTDTQYF	TGCGCCAGCAGCCAGACAGGGGTACGGACAGATACGCAGTATTTT
TRBD2	once	TRBV7-6	TRBJ2-5	CASSLALAGYSETQYF	TGTGCCAGCAGCTTAGCCCTAGCGGGATATTCTGAGACCCAGTACTTC
.	.	TRBV12-3/TRBV12-4	TRBJ2-3	CTTSALSTDTQYF	TGTACCACTTCAGCGCTGAGCACAGATACGCAGTATTTT
TRBD1	.	TRBV7-2	TRBJ1-2	CASSLFGTGAQNYGYTF	TGTGCCAGCAGCTTATTTGGGACAGGGGCACAAAACTATGGCTACACCTTC
.	.	TRBV20-1	TRBJ2-5	CSAQGDPYQETQYF	TGCAGTGCTCAGGGAGACCCGTACCAAGAGACCCAGTACTTC
.	once	TRBV6-1	TRBJ2-5	CASELGETQYF	TGTGCCAGCGAGCTCGGAGAGACCCAGTACTTC
.	.	TRBV4-2	TRBJ2-7	CASSQDGGRSRGYEQYF	TGTGCCAGCAGCCAAGATGGAGGGAGGTCCCGGGGGTACGAGCAGTACTTC
.	many	TRBV12-3/TRBV12-4	TRBJ1-5	CASSLGARNQPQHF	TGTGCCAGCAGTTTGGGGGCGCGGAATCAGCCCCAGCATTTT
TRBD1	many	TRBV27	TRBJ2-7	CASSATTGAEQYF	TGTGCCAGCAGTGCAACCACAGGGGCCGAGCAGTACTTC
.	.	TRBV5-1	TRBJ2-5	CASSLAGRNEQYF	TGCGCCAGCAGCTTGGCGGGGAGAAATGAGCAGTACTTC
TRBD1	.	TRBV20-1	TRBJ1-2	CSAASGGRGGYTF	TGCAGTGCCGCCTCAGGGGGGAGAGGTGGCTACACCTTC
.	many	TRBV3-1	TRBJ2-5	CASSQGPRKTQYF	TGTGCCAGCAGCCAGGGACCTAGGAAGACCCAGTACTTC
TRBD2	.	TRBV12-3/TRBV12-4	TRBJ2-5	CASSLTSGSASTQYF	TGTGCCAGCAGTTTGACTAGCGGGAGCGCGTCGACCCAGTACTTC
.	.	TRBV6-5	TRBJ2-7	CASTGTTYEQYF	TGTGCCAGCACCGGAACCACCTACGAGCAGTACTTC
.	.	TRBV4-1	TRBJ1-1	CASSQTEQTNTEAFF	TGCGCCAGCAGCCAAACAGAACAGACTAACACTGAAGCTTTCTTT
.	.	TRBV28	TRBJ2-5	CASSLWAQETQYF	TGTGCCAGCAGCCTCTGGGCTCAAGAGACCCAGTACTTC
.	few	TRBV3-1	TRBJ2-1	CASSQENRVRSYNEQFF	TGTGCCAGCAGCCAAGAAAACCGGGTGCGCTCCTACAATGAGCAGTTCTTC
TRBD1	.	TRBV7-2	TRBJ1-2	CASSPRDRGIYGYTF	TGTGCCAGCAGCCCACGGGACAGGGGGATTTACGGCTACACCTTC